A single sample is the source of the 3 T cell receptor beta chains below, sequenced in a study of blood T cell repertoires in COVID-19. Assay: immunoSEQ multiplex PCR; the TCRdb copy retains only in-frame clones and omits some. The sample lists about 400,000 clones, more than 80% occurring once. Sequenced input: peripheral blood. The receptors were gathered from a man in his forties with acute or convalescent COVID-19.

The CDR3 DNA sequence: TGTGCCAGTAGTGCTAGGATTGCCTACGAGCAGTACTTC. It specifies CASSARIAYEQYF. V gene TRBV19 combines with J gene TRBJ2-7; no firm D call. V was clipped by 5 bases and J by 2 bases, with 10 bases between them. This CDR3 comprises 13 residues. Germline V gene sequence: CDR1 LNHDA, CDR2 SQIVND (reference sequence).

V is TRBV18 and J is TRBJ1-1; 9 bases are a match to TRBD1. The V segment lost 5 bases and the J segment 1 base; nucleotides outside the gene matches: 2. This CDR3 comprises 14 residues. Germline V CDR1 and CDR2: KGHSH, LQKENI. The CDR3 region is CASSMGQGNTEAFF. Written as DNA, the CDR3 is TGTGCCAGCTCAATGGGACAGGGGAACACTGAAGCTTTCTTT.

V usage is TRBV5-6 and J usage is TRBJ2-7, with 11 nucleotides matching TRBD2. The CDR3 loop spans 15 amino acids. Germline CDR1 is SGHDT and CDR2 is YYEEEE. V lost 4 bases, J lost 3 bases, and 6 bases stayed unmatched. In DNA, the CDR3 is TGTGCCAGCAGCCGTCCTAGCGGGGGGTTCTACGAGCAGTACTTC. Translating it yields CASSRPSGGFYEQYF.